Presented here are 13 T cell receptor beta chains from one specimen sequenced in a study of Graves' ophthalmopathy and Graves' hyperthyroidism. As the template, RNA transcripts were used to amplify TCR beta CDR3 regions. RT-PCR was first run with HTBI primers, then multiplex PCR in a second round. MiXCR, run by TCRdb on the multiplex PCR reads, gives a single entry per CDR3 protein. In the table there are 200,000 to 300,000 distinct CDR3 sequences, 45% of which are singletons. Source material: peripheral blood. The origin of the receptors is an adult man with Graves' ophthalmopathy.

For the CDR3, the DNA is TGTGCCAGCAGTCCATTCCTTGGGACAGGCCATTCACCCCTCCACTTT. Translating gives CASSPFLGTGHSPLHF. The J gene is TRBJ1-6, the V gene TRBV12-5; 8 positions match TRBD1. This CDR3 comprises 16 residues. From germline, CDR1 is LGHNT and CDR2 FRNRAP.

This clonotype has just a few counts. CDR3 sequence reads: CAISEVVTDRGRTEAFF. As DNA, the CDR3 is TGTGCCATCAGTGAGGTAGTCACGGACAGGGGACGCACTGAAGCTTTCTTT. The V gene is TRBV10-3, the J gene TRBJ1-1; 9 bases map to TRBD1. The CDR3 has 17 amino acids. The J segment lost 4 bases and the V segment lost 2 bases, leaving 11 bases of the junction unmatched. Germline loops: CDR1 ENHRY, CDR2 SYGVKD.

This chain links TRBV6-6 with TRBJ1-1, with D unclear. Germline-derived CDR1 and CDR2 are MNHNY and SVGAGI (reference sequence). The CDR3 runs to 14 residues. V was cut by 2 bases and J by 1 base, with 8 bases left in between. DNA of the CDR3: TGTGCCAGCAGTTACAATACGGCGAACACTGAAGCTTTCTTT. Its protein product is CASSYNTANTEAFF.

A remark on this clonotype: An end of the junction does not agree with germline; a read error may underlie this. V and J are TRBV10-3 and TRBJ2-7, with 7 bases fitting TRBD1. The DNA end favors TRBJ2-5, so the J call may be wrong. The CDR3 totals 14 residues. Germline V gene sequence: CDR1 ENHRY, CDR2 SYGVKD. DNA of the CDR3: TGTGCCAGCAGTAAAACGACAGGGATGGAGACCCAGTACTTC. It is translated as CASSKTTGMETQYF.

The V gene is TRBV11-2, the J gene TRBJ2-7, with 8 bases aligning to TRBD1. The ends lost 6 bases at V and 4 bases at J; junction bases unmatched: 11. The CDR3 has 15 amino acids. Germline CDR1 reads SGHAT; CDR2 reads FQNNGV. The CDR3 DNA sequence: TGTGCCAGCAGTTTATGGCAGGGGGCGGTATACGAGCAGTACTTC. Translating gives CASSLWQGAVYEQYF.

The chain carries TRBV9 and TRBJ1-6, with 8 bases lining up with TRBD1. Unmatched junction bases numbered 11, after V lost 5 bases and J lost 10 bases. CDR3 length equals 15 residues. CDR1 and CDR2 (germline): SGDLS, YYNGEE. The CDR3 DNA sequence: TGTGCCAGCAGTGTAACAGGGGGAGGAGCATCACCCCTCCACTTT. Protein: CASSVTGGGASPLHF.

The chain couples TRBV7-9 to TRBJ2-5; TRBD1 or TRBD2 may be the D gene (6 bases each). This CDR3 spans 15 amino acids. The germline gives CDR1 SEHNR, CDR2 FQNEAQ (reference sequence). V was clipped by 6 bases and J by 4 bases, with 18 bases between them. The CDR3 DNA reads as TGTGCCAGCAGTGAGTCACCTGGAGGGGGAGAGACCCAGTACTTC. It encodes CASSESPGGGETQYF.

This clonotype has at least ten counts. V and J are TRBV14 and TRBJ1-1, with a tentative D call TRBD1 (6 bases). Trimming removed 4 bases from V and 6 bases from J, with 12 bases in between. This CDR3 is 13 amino acids long. The germline V gene encodes CDR1 SGHDN and CDR2 FVKESK. CDR3 region: CASSPYAGAEAFF. CDR3 DNA sequence: TGTGCCAGCAGCCCGTATGCAGGGGCTGAAGCTTTCTTT.

This clonotype has only a few counts. V and J are TRBV5-1 and TRBJ2-6; weak D call: TRBD1 (6 bases). The CDR3 extends over 15 amino acids. Deletions cut 2 bases from V and 4 bases from J, with 10 bases between. Germline V gene data show CDR1 as SGHRS and CDR2 as YFSETQ. This CDR3 reads CASSFYRAGANVLTF. CDR3 coding DNA: TGCGCCAGCAGCTTTTACAGGGCAGGGGCCAACGTCCTGACTTTC.

The rearrangement links TRBV7-8 to TRBJ1-1, with 7 bases fitting TRBD1. V was pared by 5 bases and J by 4 bases, with 4 bases of the junction left unmatched. Per germline, CDR1 SGHVS and CDR2 FQNEAQ. The CDR3 consists of 13 residues. DNA of the CDR3: TGTGCCAGCAGCAAAACAGGGGCCACTGAAGCTTTCTTT. Its protein product is CASSKTGATEAFF.

V usage is TRBV10-1 and J usage is TRBJ2-2, with unresolved D. Per the germline V gene, CDR1 is WNHNN and CDR2 is SYGVQD (reference sequence). The CDR3 is made up of 12 amino acids. The V end was cut by 8 bases, the J end by 5 bases, with 9 bases between. The CDR3 here is CASGPGTGELFF. The DNA of the CDR3 is TGCGCCAGCGGGCCCGGGACCGGGGAGCTGTTTTTT.

This clonotype was counted a few times. The genes are TRBV2 and TRBJ2-7; 9 bases are a match to TRBD1. V dropped 7 bases and J dropped 10; count of bases not matched to a gene: 17. CDR3 size: 15 residues. From germline, CDR1 is SNHLY and CDR2 FYNNEI. The CDR3 here is CASKHTGGGDEPQYF. DNA for the CDR3: TGTGCCAGCAAGCATACAGGGGGCGGCGACGAGCCCCAGTACTTC.

CDR3 nucleotide sequence: TGTGCCAGCAACCTTGGCGAGACCCAGTACTTC. It translates to CASNLGETQYF. The genes are TRBV5-8 and TRBJ2-5; no clear D gene. CDR3 size: 11 residues. Germline V gives CDR1 SGHTS, CDR2 YDEGEE. The V end lost 6 bases, the J end lost 5 bases, and 8 bases lay between the germline ends.